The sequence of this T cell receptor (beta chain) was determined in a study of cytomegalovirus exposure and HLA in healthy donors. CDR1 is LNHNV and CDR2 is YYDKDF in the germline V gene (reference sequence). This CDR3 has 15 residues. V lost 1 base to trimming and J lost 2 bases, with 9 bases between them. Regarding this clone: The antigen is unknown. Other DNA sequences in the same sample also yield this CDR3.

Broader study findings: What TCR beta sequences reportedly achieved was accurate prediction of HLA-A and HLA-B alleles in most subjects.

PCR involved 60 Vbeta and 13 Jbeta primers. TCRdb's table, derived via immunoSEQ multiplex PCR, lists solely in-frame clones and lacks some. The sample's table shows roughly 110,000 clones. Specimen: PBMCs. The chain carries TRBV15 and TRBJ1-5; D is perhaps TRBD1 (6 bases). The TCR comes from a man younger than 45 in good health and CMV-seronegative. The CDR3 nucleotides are TGTGCCACCAGCAGAGCCCGACAGGGCAATCAGCCCCAGCATTTT. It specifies CATSRARQGNQPQHF. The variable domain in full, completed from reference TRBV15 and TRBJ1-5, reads DAMVIQNPRYQVTQFGKPVTLSCSQTLNHNVMYWYQQKSSQAPKLLFHYYDKDFNNEADTPDNFQSRRPNTSFCFLDIRSPGLGDTAMYLCATSRARQGNQPQHFGDGTRLSIL.